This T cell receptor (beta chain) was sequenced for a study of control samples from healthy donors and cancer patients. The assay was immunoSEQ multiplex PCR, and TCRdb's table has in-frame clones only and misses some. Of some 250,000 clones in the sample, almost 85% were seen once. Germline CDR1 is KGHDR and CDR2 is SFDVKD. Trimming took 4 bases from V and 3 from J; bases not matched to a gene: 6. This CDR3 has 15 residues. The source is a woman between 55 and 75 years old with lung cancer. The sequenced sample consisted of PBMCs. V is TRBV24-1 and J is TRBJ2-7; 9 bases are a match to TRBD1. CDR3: CATSDPDRGDYEQYF. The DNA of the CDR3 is TGTGCCACCAGTGACCCAGACAGGGGGGACTACGAGCAGTACTTC.